The text below deals with one TCR beta chain. The V and J ends lost 0 bases and 2 bases, in that order; junction bases with no gene match: 7. Germline CDR1 reads LGHDT; CDR2 reads YNNKEL (reference sequence). The CDR3 is 18 amino acids. This record belongs to a study of response to subunit inactivated influenza vaccine. One entry per CDR3 protein results from TCRdb running MiXCR on the RT-PCR reads. Altogether approximately 490,000 distinct CDR3 sequences are present, approximately 7.2% being singletons, with the ten largest covering about 12%. The sequence was collected from a man in his fifties or sixties who received an inactivated influenza vaccine. The chain uses TRBV3-1 and TRBJ2-2; 9 bases are shared with TRBD2. The specimen was PBMCs from blood, collected about 24 months after vaccination. The CDR3 sequence is CASSQDRPLAGNTGELFF. The CDR3 nucleotides read TGTGCCAGCAGCCAAGATCGCCCACTAGCGGGTAACACCGGGGAGCTGTTTTTT. Drawing the rest from reference TRBV3-1 and TRBJ2-2, the complete variable domain is DTAVSQTPKYLVTQMGNDKSIKCEQNLGHDTMYWYKQDSKKFLKIMFSYNNKELIINETVPNRFSPKSPDKAHLNLHINSLELGDSAVYFCASSQDRPLAGNTGELFFGEGSRLTVL.